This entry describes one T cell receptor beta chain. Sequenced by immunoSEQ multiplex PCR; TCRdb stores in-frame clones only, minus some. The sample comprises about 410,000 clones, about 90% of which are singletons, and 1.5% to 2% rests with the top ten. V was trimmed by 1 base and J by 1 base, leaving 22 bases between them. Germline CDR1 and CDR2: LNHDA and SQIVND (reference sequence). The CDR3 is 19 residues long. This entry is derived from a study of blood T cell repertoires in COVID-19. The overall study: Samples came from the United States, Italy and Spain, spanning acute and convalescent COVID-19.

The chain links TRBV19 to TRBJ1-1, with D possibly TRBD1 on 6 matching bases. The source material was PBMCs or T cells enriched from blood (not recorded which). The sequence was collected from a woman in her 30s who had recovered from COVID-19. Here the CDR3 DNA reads TGTGCCAGTAGTATAGTAAGTCTGGGGGCGAGAAGGGAGAACACTGAAGCTTTCTTT. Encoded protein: CASSIVSLGARRENTEAFF.